The clone carrying this T cell receptor beta chain came up many times. This record comes from a study of blood T cell repertoires in COVID-19. Background on the study: Italy, Spain and the United States were the sources of the convalescent and acute COVID-19 samples. Nucleic acid was either cDNA or gDNA, and it came from T cells, B-cell-depleted T cells, or PBMCs.

Seattle participants joined during active infection and were tracked over time. Measured with immunoSEQ multiplex PCR; TCRdb has only the in-frame clones, and not every one. The data show some 73,000 clones, approximately 85% seen once. Germline CDR1 MNHEY, CDR2 SMNVEV (reference sequence). The CDR3 length is 16 residues. Trimming cost V 0 bases and J 2 bases; bases outside gene matches: 4. Sample: peripheral blood. This sequence joins TRBV27 and TRBJ2-7; TRBD2 matches at 10 bases. The TCR was taken from a man over 45 with COVID-19, enrolled during active disease. The CDR3 reads CASSLSSGRVPYEQYF. DNA for the CDR3: TGTGCCAGCAGTTTATCGAGCGGGAGGGTACCCTACGAGCAGTACTTC.